Below, 27 T cell receptor beta chains from the same sample are listed, as sequenced in a study of blood T cell repertoires in COVID-19. The repertoire was sequenced with immunoSEQ multiplex PCR; TCRdb's copy has only in-frame clones and lacks some. The table includes about 310,000 clones, about nine tenths detected once. Source material: peripheral blood. These receptors were collected from a man aged 50-60 years with active or convalescent COVID-19.

This chain connects TRBV29-1 to TRBJ1-2; D call uncertain. There are 14 residues in the CDR3. The V gene's germline CDR1 is SQVTM and CDR2 ANQGSEA. V was shortened by 1 base and J by 1 base, with 10 bases between the two germline ends. Written as DNA, the CDR3 is TGCAGCGTTGAAGGAGCAGGAATTAACTATGGCTACACCTTC. Translation: CSVEGAGINYGYTF.

CDR3 sequence: CASSISGGVVGELFF. DNA of the CDR3: TGTGCCAGTAGTATCTCAGGGGGCGTGGTCGGGGAGCTGTTTTTT. The V call is TRBV19, the J call TRBJ2-2, with TRBD1 matching over 8 bases. The CDR3 is 15 amino acids. The V gene end was trimmed by 3 bases and the J gene end by 7 bases; junction bases not matched to a gene: 7. Looked up from germline, CDR1 is LNHDA and CDR2 is SQIVND (reference sequence).

The chain uses TRBV28 and TRBJ2-1; the match to TRBD2 covers 14 bases. The CDR3 spans 17 residues. Trimming took 6 bases from V and 7 from J; bases not matched to a gene: 11. Germline-derived CDR1 and CDR2 are MDHEN and SYDVKM. The CDR3: CASSLAFGTSGRNEQFF. The CDR3 region has the DNA TGTGCCAGCAGCTTAGCGTTCGGGACTAGCGGGAGAAATGAGCAGTTCTTC. Complete variable domain (other parts from reference TRBV28 and TRBJ2-1): DVKVTQSSRYLVKRTGEKVFLECVQDMDHENMFWYRQDPGLGLRLIYFSYDVKMKEKGDIPEGYSVSREKKERFSLILESASTNQTSMYLCASSLAFGTSGRNEQFFGPGTRLTVL.

The chain has TRBV27 and TRBJ1-4; 9 bases fit TRBD1. The CDR3 runs to 17 residues. V was pared by 5 bases and J by 0 bases, with 7 bases of the junction left unmatched. CDR1 and CDR2 (germline): MNHEY, SMNVEV (reference sequence). CDR3 region: CASSPTGGYATNEKLFF. For the CDR3, the DNA is TGTGCCAGCAGTCCCACAGGGGGCTATGCAACTAATGAAAAACTGTTTTTT.

The chain links TRBV28 to TRBJ1-2; D is undetermined. With 2 bases removed from V and 8 bases from J, the gap between germline ends came to 12 bases. Germline V gene data show CDR1 as MDHEN and CDR2 as SYDVKM. This CDR3 contains 13 residues. The CDR3, as DNA: TGTGCCAGCAGTTTAAAAGCGGAGGGAGGCTACACCTTC. Residues: CASSLKAEGGYTF.

V usage is TRBV5-1 and J usage is TRBJ1-1; weak D call: TRBD1 (6 bases). Deletions cut 6 bases from V and 11 bases from J, with 14 bases between. Germline V gene lookup returns CDR1 SGHRS and CDR2 YFSETQ. This CDR3 region has 11 residues. This CDR3 reads CASKNRDEAFF. The CDR3 DNA reads as TGCGCCAGCAAAAACAGGGACGAGGCTTTCTTT.

The V gene is TRBV19, the J gene TRBJ2-3; 9 bases are shared with TRBD2. The CDR3 covers 13 residues. From germline, CDR1 is LNHDA and CDR2 SQIVND (reference sequence). Unmatched junction bases numbered 2, after V lost 9 bases and J lost 1 base. CDR3 sequence reads: CARLAGGTDTQYF. Here the CDR3 DNA reads TGTGCCAGATTAGCGGGAGGCACAGATACGCAGTATTTT.

In this sample, this clone turned up a few times. The chain combines TRBV18 with TRBJ2-5; 8 nucleotides match TRBD2. This CDR3 contains 15 residues. Germline V lookup: CDR1 KGHSH, CDR2 LQKENI. Trimming took 1 base from V and 4 from J; bases not matched to a gene: 5. The CDR3 DNA sequence: TGTGCCAGCTCACCACTCCAGGCGGGGGGAGAGACCCAGTACTTC. The encoded protein is CASSPLQAGGETQYF.

J is TRBJ2-5 and V is TRBV9, with D perhaps matching TRBD1 (5 bases). Trimming shortened V by 4 bases and J by 3 bases, and 13 bases separated the two germline ends. The CDR3 is 14 amino acids. In germline, CDR1 is SGDLS, CDR2 YYNGEE. The CDR3 coding sequence is TGTGCCAGCAGCCCTGATCCCAGGGAAGAGACCCAGTACTTC. This sequence encodes CASSPDPREETQYF.

The rearrangement uses TRBV12-5 and TRBJ1-1, with a possible D match to TRBD1 (5 bases). V shed 6 bases and J shed 6 bases, with 11 bases lying between them. This CDR3 comprises 12 residues. CDR1 and CDR2 (germline): LGHNT, FRNRAP. CDR3 in amino acids: CASGRLGAEAFF. The CDR3 DNA sequence: TGTGCTAGTGGCAGGTTAGGGGCTGAAGCTTTCTTT.

The rearrangement links TRBV3-1 (or the pseudogene TRBV3-2) to TRBJ1-1; a weak D match, TRBD1 (6 bases). The CDR3 is 13 amino acids. The germline V and J ends were trimmed by 2 bases and 11 bases, with 15 bases remaining between them. The germline CDR1 and CDR2 sequences are LGHDT and YNNKEL (reference sequence). The CDR3 sequence: CASSQRLAGEAFF. In DNA form, the CDR3 reads TGTGCCAGCAGCCAACGTTTGGCAGGGGAGGCTTTCTTT.

V gene TRBV18 combines with J gene TRBJ2-7, with unresolved D. This CDR3 has 13 residues. The germline V gene encodes CDR1 KGHSH and CDR2 LQKENI. V lost 2 bases, J lost 5 bases, and 10 bases lay in between. CDR3: CASSPSLVHEQYF. CDR3 nucleotide sequence: TGTGCCAGCTCACCATCCTTAGTCCACGAGCAGTACTTC.

In its sample, this clone was seen once. The chain combines TRBV7-8 with TRBJ2-3; 9 nucleotides match TRBD1. V lost 0 bases to trimming and J lost 1 base; unmatched junction nucleotides: 5. Per germline, CDR1 SGHVS and CDR2 FQNEAQ. CDR3 length: 17 residues. CDR3 sequence reads: CASSLANGDRGTDTQYF. CDR3 DNA sequence: TGTGCCAGCAGCTTAGCTAATGGGGACAGGGGCACAGATACGCAGTATTTT.

This chain uses TRBV30 with TRBJ2-3, with D possibly matching TRBD2 (5 bases). CDR1 is GTSNPN and CDR2 is SVGIG in the germline V gene (reference sequence). With 0 bases removed from V and 3 bases from J, the gap between germline ends came to 10 bases. This CDR3 spans 14 amino acids. This CDR3 is CAWSVRAGTDTQYF. CDR3 nucleotides: TGTGCCTGGAGTGTACGGGCGGGTACAGATACGCAGTATTTT.

For this clone: This CDR3 is also generated by other DNA sequences in the sample. V gene TRBV5-1 combines with J gene TRBJ1-4; TRBD1 matches 9 bases. With 4 bases clipped from V and 7 bases from J, the junction kept 5 bases outside the gene matches. The CDR3 loop spans 14 amino acids. Germline assignment: CDR1 SGHRS and CDR2 YFSETQ. The CDR3 region has the DNA TGCGCCAGCAGCGATACAGGGGGCGGTGAAAAACTGTTTTTT. Protein: CASSDTGGGEKLFF.

The count of this clone is one. This chain connects TRBV6-1 to TRBJ2-5, with D maybe TRBD2 (6 bases). The V end was cut by 3 bases, the J end by 5 bases, with 19 bases between. CDR1 and CDR2 (germline): MNHNS, SASEGT. This CDR3 is built from 16 residues. The chain's CDR3 is CASSEGRGIGEETQYF. CDR3 coding DNA: TGTGCCAGCAGTGAGGGCCGGGGGATCGGGGAGGAGACCCAGTACTTC.

The chain uses TRBV6-6 and TRBJ1-2, with TRBD1 identical over 10 bases. V trimming: 4 bases; J trimming: 3 bases; junction bases outside the gene matches: 5. In germline, CDR1 is MNHNY, CDR2 SVGAGI (reference sequence). This CDR3 is built from 15 residues. CDR3 DNA sequence: TGTGCCAGCAGTTCCGGGACAGGGGTAGACTATGGCTACACCTTC. It translates to CASSSGTGVDYGYTF.

The rearrangement links TRBV30 to TRBJ1-6, with 8 bases that match TRBD1. CDR3 length: 13 amino acids. The junction had 5 bases not matched to a gene; V was cut back by 5 bases and J by 8 bases. Germline lookup yields CDR1 GTSNPN and CDR2 SVGIG (reference sequence). The chain's CDR3 is CAWVTGDDSPLHF. The CDR3 DNA is TGTGCCTGGGTGACAGGGGACGATTCACCCCTCCACTTT.

In this sample, this clone turned up once. This sequence joins TRBV5-4 and TRBJ1-1; possible D gene TRBD1, 6 bases. Germline V lookup: CDR1 SGHNT, CDR2 YYREEE (reference sequence). This CDR3 has 14 amino acids. Trimming took off 4 bases at V and 1 base at J, with 11 bases between the two ends. The CDR3 nucleotides read TGTGCCAGCAGCGACCGGGGACAGAACACTGAAGCTTTCTTT. It specifies CASSDRGQNTEAFF.

V is TRBV12-5 and J is TRBJ2-3, with D possibly TRBD2 on 5 matching bases. V lost 0 bases and J lost 8, with 6 bases in between. The CDR3 is 12 residues long. Germline-derived CDR1 and CDR2 are LGHNT and FRNRAP. CDR3 in DNA: TGTGCTAGTGGTTTGGTACGGGGTACGCAGTATTTT. Protein sequence: CASGLVRGTQYF.

This clone was recorded once. V and J are TRBV10-3 and TRBJ1-6; D is perhaps TRBD1 (5 bases). This CDR3 contains 18 residues. The germline V and J ends were trimmed by 0 bases and 4 bases, with 16 bases remaining between them. The germline gives CDR1 ENHRY, CDR2 SYGVKD. The CDR3 bases are TGTGCCATCAGTGAGTCGAGGTCAGGGATGTTGTATAATTCACCCCTCCACTTT. Protein: CAISESRSGMLYNSPLHF.

The chain is built from TRBV6-2 or TRBV6-3 and TRBJ2-1, with D possibly matching TRBD2 (5 bases). V was trimmed by 2 bases and J by 12 bases, leaving 17 bases between them. CDR1 is MNHEY and CDR2 is SVGEGT in the germline V gene. The CDR3 extends over 14 amino acids. CDR3 protein: CASSYPGNTMRQFF. The CDR3 region has the DNA TGTGCCAGCAGTTACCCGGGAAATACAATGAGGCAGTTCTTC.

This CDR3 is CSVDRPGGTEQFF. In DNA form, the CDR3 reads TGCAGCGTTGACAGGCCGGGAGGTACGGAGCAGTTCTTC. The chain is built from TRBV29-1 and TRBJ2-1; TRBD2 agrees at 7 bases. Germline assignment: CDR1 SQVTM and CDR2 ANQGSEA. Trimming at V came to 3 bases and at J to 10 bases, leaving 9 bases not matched to a gene. CDR3 size: 13 residues.

This sequence joins TRBV6-6 and TRBJ1-4; D not resolved. V lost 1 base to trimming and J lost 7 bases, with 10 bases between them. The V gene's germline CDR1 is MNHNY and CDR2 SVGAGI (reference sequence). The CDR3 is made up of 14 amino acids. CDR3 nucleotides: TGTGCCAGCAGTTACTTGGAAAACAGTGAAAAACTGTTTTTT. Protein sequence: CASSYLENSEKLFF.

The rearrangement links TRBV3-1 (or the pseudogene TRBV3-2) to TRBJ2-3; the D is unclear. The CDR3 runs to 18 residues. V was clipped by 0 bases and J by 0 bases, with 16 bases between them. Germline loops: CDR1 LGHDT, CDR2 YNNKEL (reference sequence). The CDR3 sequence: CASSQDRSRLRSTDTQYF. Written as DNA, the CDR3 is TGTGCCAGCAGCCAAGATCGCTCTAGACTCCGCAGCACAGATACGCAGTATTTT.

CDR3: CASMTAPGGAQHF. The CDR3, as DNA: TGTGCCAGTATGACAGCCCCGGGGGGAGCCCAGCATTTT. The chain combines TRBV27 with TRBJ1-5, with D maybe TRBD1 (5 bases). CDR1 and CDR2 from the germline V gene are MNHEY and SMNVEV (reference sequence). The V end lost 9 bases, the J end lost 11 bases, and 20 bases lay between the germline ends. CDR3 length: 13 residues.

V and J are TRBV6-1 and TRBJ1-5; D unresolved. The germline CDR1 and CDR2 sequences are MNHNS and SASEGT. The V gene lost 2 bases and the J gene lost 5 bases, with 7 bases spanning the gap. The CDR3 runs 13 residues. CDR3 sequence reads: CASSEPYYQPQHF. Written as DNA, the CDR3 is TGTGCCAGCAGTGAACCCTATTATCAGCCCCAGCATTTT.